A selection of T cell receptor beta chains follows, all from one sample in a study of PD-L1 blockade in urothelial cancer. Only in-frame clones appear in the TCRdb table, and some are missing; sequencing was by immunoSEQ multiplex PCR. There are tens of thousands of clones in the sample; 70% to 85% occur only once, and around 3.4% lies in the top ten. The source was PBMCs, collected around atezolizumab (anti-PD-L1) treatment. The receptors stem from a man between 65 and 80 years old with urothelial cancer. Each CDR3 is given with its conserved first and last residue. The order of the fields is V gene, D gene, J gene, clone size, CDR3 DNA, CDR3 protein. The D gene is left open where the match is weak. A row's size may be missing; if present it is once, few, many or a size class.

V gene: TRBV10-2; D gene: -; J gene: TRBJ2-2; clone size: -; CDR3 DNA: TGCGCCAGCAGTGAGATAAGCGTCAACACCGGGGAGCTGTTTTTT; CDR3 protein: CASSEISVNTGELFF
V gene: TRBV10-3; D gene: -; J gene: TRBJ1-5; clone size: few; CDR3 DNA: TGTGCCATCAGTGAGTCCGGGAATCAGCCCCAGCATTTT; CDR3 protein: CAISESGNQPQHF
V gene: TRBV13; D gene: TRBD1; J gene: TRBJ2-2; clone size: -; CDR3 DNA: TGTGCCAGCAGCTTCACCGGGACAGTGGTGTACGGGGAGCTGTTTTTT; CDR3 protein: CASSFTGTVVYGELFF
V gene: TRBV5-8; D gene: TRBD1; J gene: TRBJ2-7; clone size: -; CDR3 DNA: TGTGCCAGCAGCCGTGTCCGGACAGGTAGCTCCTACGAGCAGTACTTC; CDR3 protein: CASSRVRTGSSYEQYF
V gene: TRBV13; D gene: TRBD2; J gene: TRBJ2-1; clone size: -; CDR3 DNA: TGTGCCAGCAGCTTCGAGACTAGCGGGGGGGCGAATGAGCAGTTCTTC; CDR3 protein: CASSFETSGGANEQFF
V gene: TRBV19; D gene: -; J gene: TRBJ2-2; clone size: -; CDR3 DNA: TGTGCCAGTAGTAGGGGGGGGCGAGTAACCGGGGAGCTGTTTTTT; CDR3 protein: CASSRGGRVTGELFF
V gene: TRBV5-1; D gene: -; J gene: TRBJ2-2; clone size: -; CDR3 DNA: TGCGCCAGCAGCTTGGAAGGGGCCTCCGGGGAGCTGTTTTTT; CDR3 protein: CASSLEGASGELFF
V gene: TRBV5-4; D gene: TRBD1; J gene: TRBJ2-5; clone size: few; CDR3 DNA: TGTGCCAGCAGCCGTCCGGGACAGGGGAGGGAGACCCAGTACTTC; CDR3 protein: CASSRPGQGRETQYF
V gene: TRBV11-2; D gene: TRBD1; J gene: TRBJ2-3; clone size: -; CDR3 DNA: TGTGCCAGCAGCTTAGACAGGGGGAGTACAGATACGCAGTATTTT; CDR3 protein: CASSLDRGSTDTQYF
V gene: TRBV19; D gene: TRBD2; J gene: TRBJ2-3; clone size: -; CDR3 DNA: TGTGCCAGTAGTATAGAGCAGCGGGGGGGCCAGGAGCAGTATTTT; CDR3 protein: CASSIEQRGGQEQYF
V gene: TRBV28; D gene: TRBD1; J gene: TRBJ1-1; clone size: -; CDR3 DNA: TGTGCCAGCAGAGACAGGACAGGGGTGTACACTGAAGCTTTCTTT; CDR3 protein: CASRDRTGVYTEAFF
V gene: TRBV6-5; D gene: TRBD1; J gene: TRBJ1-1; clone size: -; CDR3 DNA: TGTGCCAGCAGTCGGGACAGGACGCGGAGCACTGAAGCTTTCTTT; CDR3 protein: CASSRDRTRSTEAFF
V gene: TRBV7-6; D gene: TRBD1; J gene: TRBJ2-1; clone size: few; CDR3 DNA: TGTGCCAGCAGCCACAGGGGAGATGAGCAGTTCTTC; CDR3 protein: CASSHRGDEQFF